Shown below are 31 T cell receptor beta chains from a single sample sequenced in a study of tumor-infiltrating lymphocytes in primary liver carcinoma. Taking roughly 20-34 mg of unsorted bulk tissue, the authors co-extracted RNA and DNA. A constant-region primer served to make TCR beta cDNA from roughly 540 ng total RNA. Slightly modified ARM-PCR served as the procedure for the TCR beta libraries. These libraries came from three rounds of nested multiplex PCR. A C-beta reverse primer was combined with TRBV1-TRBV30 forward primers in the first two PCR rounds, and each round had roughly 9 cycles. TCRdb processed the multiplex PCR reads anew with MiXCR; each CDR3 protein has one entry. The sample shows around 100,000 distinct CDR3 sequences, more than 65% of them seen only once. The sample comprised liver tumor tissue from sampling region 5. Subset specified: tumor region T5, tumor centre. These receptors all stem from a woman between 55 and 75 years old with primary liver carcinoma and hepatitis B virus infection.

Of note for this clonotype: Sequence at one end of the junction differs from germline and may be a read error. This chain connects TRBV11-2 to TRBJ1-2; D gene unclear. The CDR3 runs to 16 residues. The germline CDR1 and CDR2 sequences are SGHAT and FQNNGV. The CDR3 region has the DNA TGTGTCAGCAGCTTAAATGTGCAGAGCCGATCCTATGGCTACATCTTC. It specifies CVSSLNVQSRSYGYIF.

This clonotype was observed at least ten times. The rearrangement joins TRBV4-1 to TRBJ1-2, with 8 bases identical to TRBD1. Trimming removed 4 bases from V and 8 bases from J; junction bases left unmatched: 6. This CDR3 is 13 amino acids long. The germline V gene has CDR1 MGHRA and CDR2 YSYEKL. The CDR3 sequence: CASSPDRVGGYTF. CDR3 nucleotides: TGCGCCAGCAGCCCGGACAGGGTGGGGGGCTACACCTTC.

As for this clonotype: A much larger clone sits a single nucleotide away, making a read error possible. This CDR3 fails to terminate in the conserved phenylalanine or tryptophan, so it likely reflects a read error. The CDR3 region is CASSLEVGGVYEQYS. The DNA of the CDR3 is TGTGCCAGCAGCTTGGAGGTAGGGGGGGTGTACGAGCAGTACTCC. The chain joins TRBV5-4 to TRBJ2-7; D may be TRBD2 (7 bases). The germline V gene has CDR1 SGHNT and CDR2 YYREEE (reference sequence). V lost 0 bases, J lost 4 bases, and 14 bases lay in between. The CDR3 has 15 amino acids.

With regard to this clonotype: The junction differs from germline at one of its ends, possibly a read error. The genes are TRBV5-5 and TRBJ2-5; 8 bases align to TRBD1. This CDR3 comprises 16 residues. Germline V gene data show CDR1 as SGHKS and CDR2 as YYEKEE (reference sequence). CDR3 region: CANSSETGVSQETQYF. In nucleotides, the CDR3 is TGTGCCAACAGCTCGGAGACAGGGGTTTCACAGGAGACCCAGTACTTC.

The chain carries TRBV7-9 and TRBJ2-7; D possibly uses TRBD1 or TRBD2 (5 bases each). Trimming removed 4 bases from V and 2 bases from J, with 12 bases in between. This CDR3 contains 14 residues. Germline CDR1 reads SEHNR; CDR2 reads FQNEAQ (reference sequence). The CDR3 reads CASSSTEGTYEQYF. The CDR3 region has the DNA TGTGCCAGCAGCTCGACAGAGGGGACCTACGAGCAGTACTTC.

The DNA of the CDR3 is TGTGCCAGCAGTTCTGGGGGATTAACTACAGATACGCGATATTTT. This encodes CASSSGGLTTDTRYF. The J gene is TRBJ2-3, the V gene TRBV12-3 or TRBV12-4; the D gene could be TRBD1 or TRBD2 (5 bases each). V lost 4 bases and J 15 bases, leaving 26 bases between the germline ends. This CDR3 is 15 amino acids long.

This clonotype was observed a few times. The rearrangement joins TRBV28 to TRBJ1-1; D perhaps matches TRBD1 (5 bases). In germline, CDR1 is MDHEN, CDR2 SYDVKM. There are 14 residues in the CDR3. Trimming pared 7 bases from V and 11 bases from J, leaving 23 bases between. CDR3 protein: CASTTMEAPGAAFF. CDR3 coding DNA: TGTGCCAGCACCACCATGGAGGCCCCTGGGGCCGCTTTCTTT.

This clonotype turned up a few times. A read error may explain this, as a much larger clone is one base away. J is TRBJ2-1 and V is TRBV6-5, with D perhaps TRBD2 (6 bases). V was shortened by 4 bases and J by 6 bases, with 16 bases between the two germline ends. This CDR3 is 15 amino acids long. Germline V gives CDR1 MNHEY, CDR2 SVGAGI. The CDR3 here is CASSWRRDQVNEQFF. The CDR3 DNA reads TGTGCCAGCAGTTGGAGGCGGGATCAGGTCAATGAGCAGTTCTTC.

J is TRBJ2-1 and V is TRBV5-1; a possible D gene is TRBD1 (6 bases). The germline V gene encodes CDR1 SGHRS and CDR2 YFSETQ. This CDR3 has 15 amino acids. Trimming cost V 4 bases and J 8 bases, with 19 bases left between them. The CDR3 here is CASSPYHNRDHEQFF. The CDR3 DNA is TGCGCCAGCAGCCCATACCATAACAGGGACCATGAGCAGTTCTTC.

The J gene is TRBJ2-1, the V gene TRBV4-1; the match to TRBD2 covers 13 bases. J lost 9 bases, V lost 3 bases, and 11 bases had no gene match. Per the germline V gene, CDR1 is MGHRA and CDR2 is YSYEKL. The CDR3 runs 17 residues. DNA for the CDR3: TGCGCCAGCAGCCATGTGACTAGCGGGAGGATGCGGAGTGAGCAGTTCTTC. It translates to CASSHVTSGRMRSEQFF.

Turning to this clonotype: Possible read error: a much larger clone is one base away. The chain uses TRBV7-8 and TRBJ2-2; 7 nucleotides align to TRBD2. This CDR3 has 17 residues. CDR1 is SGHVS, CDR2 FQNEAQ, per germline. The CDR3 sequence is CAISLREGGPRTGELFF. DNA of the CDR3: TGTGCCATCAGCTTAAGGGAGGGCGGACCCCGGACCGGGGAGCTGTTTTTT.

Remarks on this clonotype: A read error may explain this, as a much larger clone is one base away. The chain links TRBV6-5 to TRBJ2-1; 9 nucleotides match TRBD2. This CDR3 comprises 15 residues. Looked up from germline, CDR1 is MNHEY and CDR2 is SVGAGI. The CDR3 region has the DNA TGTGCCAGCAGCCGAAGACTAGCGGCCTACAGTGAGCAGTTCTTC. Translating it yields CASSRRLAAYSEQFF.

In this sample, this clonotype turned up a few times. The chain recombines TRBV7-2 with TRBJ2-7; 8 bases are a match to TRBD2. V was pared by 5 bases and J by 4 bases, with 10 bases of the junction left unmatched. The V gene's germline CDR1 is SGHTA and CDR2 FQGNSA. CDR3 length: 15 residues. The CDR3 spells CASSPAGLAPYEQYF. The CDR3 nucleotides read TGTGCCAGCAGCCCAGCAGGACTAGCCCCTTACGAGCAGTACTTC. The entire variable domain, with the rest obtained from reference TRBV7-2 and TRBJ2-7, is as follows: GAGVSQSPSNKVTEKGKDVELRCDPISGHTALYWYRQSLGQGLEFLIYFQGNSAPDKSGLPSDRFSAERTGGSVSTLTIQRTQQEDSAVYLCASSPAGLAPYEQYFGPGTRLTVT.

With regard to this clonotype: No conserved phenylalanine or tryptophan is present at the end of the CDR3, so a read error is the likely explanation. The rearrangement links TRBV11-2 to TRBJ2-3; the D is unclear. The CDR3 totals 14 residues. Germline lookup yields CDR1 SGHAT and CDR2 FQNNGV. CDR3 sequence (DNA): TGTACCAGCAGCTTAGTTGGGGGCACAGATACGCAGTATCTT. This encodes CTSSLVGGTDTQYL.

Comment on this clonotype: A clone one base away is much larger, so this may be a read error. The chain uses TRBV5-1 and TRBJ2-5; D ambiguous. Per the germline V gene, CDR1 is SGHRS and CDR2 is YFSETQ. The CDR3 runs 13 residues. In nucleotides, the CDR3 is TGCGTCAGCAGCTTGCCAGACCAAGAGACCCAGTACTTC. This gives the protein CVSSLPDQETQYF.

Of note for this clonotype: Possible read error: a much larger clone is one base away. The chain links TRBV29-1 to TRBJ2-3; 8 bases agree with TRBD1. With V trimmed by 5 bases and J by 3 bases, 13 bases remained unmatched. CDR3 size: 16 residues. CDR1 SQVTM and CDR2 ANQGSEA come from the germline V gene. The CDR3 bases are TGCAGCGTTTTCGGCCTCCGGGACAGGCGTACAGATACGCAGTATTTT. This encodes CSVFGLRDRRTDTQYF.

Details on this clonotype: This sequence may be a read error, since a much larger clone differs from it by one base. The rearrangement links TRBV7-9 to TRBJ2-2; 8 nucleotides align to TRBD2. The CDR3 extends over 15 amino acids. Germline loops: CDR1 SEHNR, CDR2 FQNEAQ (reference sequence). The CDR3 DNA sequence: TGTGCCAGCAGACCCGGACTAGCTGGGACCGGGAAGCTGTTTTTT. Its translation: CASRPGLAGTGKLFF.

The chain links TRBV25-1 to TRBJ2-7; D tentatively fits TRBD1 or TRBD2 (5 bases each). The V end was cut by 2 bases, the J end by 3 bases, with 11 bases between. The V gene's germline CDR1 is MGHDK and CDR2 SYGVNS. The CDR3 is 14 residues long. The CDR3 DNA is TGTGCCAGCAGTGAAGGGGACGGTCACTACGAGCAGTACTTC. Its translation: CASSEGDGHYEQYF.

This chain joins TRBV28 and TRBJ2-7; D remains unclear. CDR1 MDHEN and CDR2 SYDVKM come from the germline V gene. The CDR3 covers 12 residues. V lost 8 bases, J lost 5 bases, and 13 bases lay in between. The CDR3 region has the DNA TGTGCCAGCGGGGAAGAAGGTGACGAGCAGTACTTC. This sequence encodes CASGEEGDEQYF.

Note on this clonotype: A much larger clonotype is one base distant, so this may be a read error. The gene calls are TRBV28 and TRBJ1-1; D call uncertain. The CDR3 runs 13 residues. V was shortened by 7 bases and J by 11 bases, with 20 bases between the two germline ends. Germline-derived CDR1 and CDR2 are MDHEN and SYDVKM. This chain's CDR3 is CASTLTRRWKAFF. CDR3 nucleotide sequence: TGTGCCAGCACTCTTACACGGAGGTGGAAGGCTTTCTTT.

The CDR3 is CISGKHSYEQYF. CDR3 DNA: TGTATCAGCGGAAAGCACTCCTACGAGCAGTACTTC. J is TRBJ2-7 and V is TRBV6-1, with D maybe TRBD2 (5 bases). Germline CDR1 reads MNHNS; CDR2 reads SASEGT. The CDR3 runs 12 residues.

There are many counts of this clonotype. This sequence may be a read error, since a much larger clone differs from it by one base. In nucleotides, the CDR3 is TGTGCCAGCAGGCCCTCGGGAGGGGGCACAGATACGCAGTATTTT. Encoded protein: CASRPSGGGTDTQYF. V is TRBV11-2 and J is TRBJ2-3; 8 nucleotides match TRBD2. Per the germline V gene, CDR1 is SGHAT and CDR2 is FQNNGV. V trimming: 6 bases; J trimming: 1 base; junction bases outside the gene matches: 6. The CDR3 has 15 amino acids.

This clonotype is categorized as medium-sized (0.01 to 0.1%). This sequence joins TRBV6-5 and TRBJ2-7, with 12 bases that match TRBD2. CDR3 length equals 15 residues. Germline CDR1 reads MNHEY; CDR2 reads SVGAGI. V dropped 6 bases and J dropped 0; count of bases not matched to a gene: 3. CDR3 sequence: CASRPTSGSSYEQYF. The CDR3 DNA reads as TGTGCCAGCAGACCGACTAGCGGGAGCTCCTACGAGCAGTACTTC.

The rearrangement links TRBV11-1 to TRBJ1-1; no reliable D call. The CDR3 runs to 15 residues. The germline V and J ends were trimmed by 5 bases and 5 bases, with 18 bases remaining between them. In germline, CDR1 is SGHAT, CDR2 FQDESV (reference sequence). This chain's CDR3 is CASSHTVQPKTEAFF. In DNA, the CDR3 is TGTGCCAGCAGCCATACGGTCCAACCGAAGACTGAAGCTTTCTTT.

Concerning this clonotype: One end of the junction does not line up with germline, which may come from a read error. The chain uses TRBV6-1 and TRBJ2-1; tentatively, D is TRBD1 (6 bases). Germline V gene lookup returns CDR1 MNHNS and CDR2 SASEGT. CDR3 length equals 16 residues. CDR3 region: CASRGQGHDPYNEQFF. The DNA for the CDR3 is TGTGCCAGCAGGGGGCAGGGACACGACCCCTACAATGAGCAATTCTTC.

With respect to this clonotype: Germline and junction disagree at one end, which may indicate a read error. The CDR3 region is CASNERPGTGELSF. The CDR3 coding sequence is TGTGCCAGCAACGAGCGGCCGGGCACCGGGGAGCTGTCTTTT. The genes are TRBV9 and TRBJ2-2; TRBD2 might be the D (5 bases). This CDR3 comprises 14 residues. From germline, CDR1 is SGDLS and CDR2 YYNGEE.

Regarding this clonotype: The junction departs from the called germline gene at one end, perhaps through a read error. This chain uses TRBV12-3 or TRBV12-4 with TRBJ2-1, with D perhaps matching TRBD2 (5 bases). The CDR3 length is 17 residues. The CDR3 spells CVSGNEVWTASYNEQFF. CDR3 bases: TGTGTCAGCGGAAATGAGGTGTGGACGGCCTCCTACAATGAGCAGTTCTTC.

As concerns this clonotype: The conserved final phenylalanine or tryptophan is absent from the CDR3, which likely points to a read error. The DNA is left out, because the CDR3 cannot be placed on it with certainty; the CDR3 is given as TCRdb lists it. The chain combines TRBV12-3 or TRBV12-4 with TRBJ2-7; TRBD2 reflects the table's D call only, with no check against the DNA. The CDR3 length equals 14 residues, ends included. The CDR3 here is CASMRQGGSYEQCI.

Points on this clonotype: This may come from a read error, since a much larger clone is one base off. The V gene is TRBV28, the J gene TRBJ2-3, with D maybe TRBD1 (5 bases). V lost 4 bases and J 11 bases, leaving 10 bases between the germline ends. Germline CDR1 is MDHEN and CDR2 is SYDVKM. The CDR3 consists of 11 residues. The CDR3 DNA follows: TGTGCCAGCAGTTCTAGGGGTATGCAGTATTTT. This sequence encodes CASSSRGMQYF.

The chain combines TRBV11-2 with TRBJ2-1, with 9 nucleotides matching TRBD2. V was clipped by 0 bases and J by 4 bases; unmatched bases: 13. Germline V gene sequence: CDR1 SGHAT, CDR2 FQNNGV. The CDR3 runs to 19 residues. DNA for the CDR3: TGTGCCAGCAGCTTAGAATCGTGCGGGAGGGCCTTGACATACAATGAGCAGTTCTTC. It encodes CASSLESCGRALTYNEQFF.

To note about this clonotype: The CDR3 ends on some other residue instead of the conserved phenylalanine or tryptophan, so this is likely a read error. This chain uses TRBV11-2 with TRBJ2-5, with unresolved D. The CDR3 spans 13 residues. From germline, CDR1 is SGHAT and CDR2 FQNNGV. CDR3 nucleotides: TGTGTCAGCAGCTTAGCCCCGCTCCAGACCCAGTACTTA. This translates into CVSSLAPLQTQYL.